The present T cell receptor (beta chain) was sequenced within a study of OX40 agonist ivuxolimab in advanced cancers. V lost 7 bases to trimming and J lost 6 bases, with 13 bases between them. Per the germline V gene, CDR1 is MDHEN and CDR2 is SYDVKM. The CDR3 runs to 13 residues. The table came from immunoSEQ multiplex PCR; TCRdb's copy has only in-frame clones and leaves some out. The sample consists of about 81,000 clones, 85% to 90% of them appearing once. This rearrangement joins TRBV28 to TRBJ2-1; a weak D match, TRBD2 (5 bases). Sample: CD4+ or CD8+ T cells sorted from blood, taken in a trial of the OX40 agonist ivuxolimab. The TCR comes from an adult with an advanced solid tumor such as melanoma, head and neck, liver or kidney cancer. The CDR3 here is CASMGSGVNEQFF. CDR3 DNA sequence: TGTGCCAGCATGGGAAGCGGAGTCAATGAGCAGTTCTTC.